This entry describes one T cell receptor beta chain. Generated by immunoSEQ multiplex PCR, the TCRdb table keeps only in-frame clones and is missing some. The sample has more than 45,000 clones; over 90% are singletons. Germline-derived CDR1 and CDR2 are GTSNPN and SVGIG (reference sequence). The CDR3 covers 13 residues. The V and J ends lost 7 bases and 5 bases, in that order; junction bases with no gene match: 5. The data are from a study of cytomegalovirus exposure and HLA in healthy donors. Sequences were obtained from PBMCs. This receptor was taken from a young man in good health and CMV-seronegative. V gene TRBV30 combines with J gene TRBJ2-5; 12 bases match TRBD2. The CDR3 DNA is TGTGCCTTGACTAGCGGGGGCAGGGAGACCCAGTACTTC. This translates into CALTSGGRETQYF.